The sample holds one count of the clone carrying this T cell receptor (beta chain). As processed by the authors: Reference gene primers were amplified, and this amplification served to estimate nucleated cell counts. Libraries were prepared by immunoSEQ multiplex PCR; TCRdb keeps only in-frame clonotypes and omits some of them. D and trimming come from the DNA, and the V and J calls and clone size come from that table. The sample yields 160,000 or so clones, approximately 84% seen once. The data were obtained in a study of blood T cell repertoires in COVID-19. The CDR3 totals 18 residues. Germline CDR1 is LGHNA and CDR2 is YNFKEQ. V shed 0 bases and J 4 bases; nucleotides not matched to a gene: 9.

This receptor was identified in a woman aged 80 or over with acute or convalescent COVID-19. This sequence joins TRBV4-2 and TRBJ2-1; 10 bases map to TRBD2. Sequenced material: peripheral blood. CDR3 coding DNA: TGTGCCAGCAGCCAAGAACCAGCGGGGGGGCCAGGGTACAATGAGCAGTTCTTC. Protein: CASSQEPAGGPGYNEQFF.